A single sample is the source of the 8 T cell receptor beta chains below, sequenced in a study of blood T cells in healthy people across ages. A J-beta primer mix and a sample-barcoded 5' primer were used in a second PCR of roughly 6 to 12 cycles. TCRdb re-analysed the 5' RACE reads in MiXCR, keeping a single row per CDR3 protein. The sample holds about 1,500,000 distinct CDR3 sequences, 42% seen once. Sequenced input: blood. All receptors come from a woman younger than 30 in good health.

This clonotype has just a few counts. The J gene is TRBJ1-4, the V gene TRBV3-1; no firm D call. The V gene's germline CDR1 is LGHDT and CDR2 YNNKEL (reference sequence). The V end was cut by 2 bases, the J end by 4 bases, with 8 bases between. The CDR3 sequence is 14 residues long. The CDR3 DNA sequence: TGTGCCAGCAGCCAAAGATCCAGTAATGAAAAACTGTTTTTT. Encoded protein: CASSQRSSNEKLFF.

The chain recombines TRBV5-6 with TRBJ2-3; TRBD2 matches 13 bases. Looked up from germline, CDR1 is SGHDT and CDR2 is YYEEEE. The CDR3 loop spans 17 amino acids. The trim removed 4 bases at V and 3 bases at J, leaving 8 bases unmatched. CDR3: CASSATATSGRTDTQYF. CDR3 nucleotide sequence: TGTGCCAGCAGCGCGACCGCGACTAGCGGGAGGACAGATACGCAGTATTTT.

The V call is TRBV18, the J call TRBJ2-1, with D perhaps being TRBD1 or TRBD2 (5 bases each). This CDR3 spans 16 amino acids. The ends were cut back, 2 bases at V and 9 bases at J, with 20 bases in the middle. Germline V gene data show CDR1 as KGHSH and CDR2 as LQKENI. Written as DNA, the CDR3 is TGTGCCAGCTCACCAGTCCAGGACAAAACCCGGGGTGAGCAGTTCTTC. Residues: CASSPVQDKTRGEQFF. Full variable domain (rest looked up from reference TRBV18 and TRBJ2-1): NAGVMQNPRHLVRRRGQEARLRCSPMKGHSHVYWYRQLPEEGLKFMVYLQKENIIDESGMPKERFSAEFPKEGPSILRIQQVVRGDSAAYFCASSPVQDKTRGEQFFGPGTRLTVL.

In this sample, this clonotype turned up a few times. This chain links TRBV6-1 with TRBJ1-5; 12 nucleotides match TRBD1. The V gene end was trimmed by 2 bases and the J gene end by 5 bases; junction bases not matched to a gene: 4. The CDR3 extends over 16 amino acids. Germline loops: CDR1 MNHNS, CDR2 SASEGT. The CDR3 region is CASSELRDRGHQPQHF. The CDR3 nucleotides read TGTGCCAGCAGTGAACTCAGGGACAGGGGGCATCAGCCCCAGCATTTT.

The V and J genes are TRBV6-2 or TRBV6-3 and TRBJ1-5; D unclear. The CDR3 is 14 amino acids. CDR1 MNHEY and CDR2 SVGEGT come from the germline V gene. V lost 6 bases and J lost 4, with 13 bases in between. Here the CDR3 DNA reads TGTGCCAGCAGCGACTACAGCGGGAATCAGCCCCAGCATTTT. Translation gives CASSDYSGNQPQHF.

The rearrangement joins TRBV29-1 to TRBJ1-2, with TRBD1 matching over 8 bases. The germline V gene encodes CDR1 SQVTM and CDR2 ANQGSEA. The CDR3 is 14 amino acids. The junction had 12 bases not matched to a gene; V was cut back by 6 bases and J by 6 bases. The CDR3, as DNA: TGCAGCGTGTGGGGGGGGACAGGATTTGATGGCTACACCTTC. It yields the protein CSVWGGTGFDGYTF.

J is TRBJ2-1 and V is TRBV19, with no clear D. Germline V lookup: CDR1 LNHDA, CDR2 SQIVND (reference sequence). This CDR3 spans 12 amino acids. V lost 5 bases to trimming and J lost 12 bases, with 14 bases between them. This CDR3 is CASSQRTPVQFF. The DNA of the CDR3 is TGTGCCAGTAGTCAAAGGACCCCCGTGCAGTTCTTC.

J is TRBJ2-1 and V is TRBV4-1, with 8 nucleotides matching TRBD2. The trim removed 6 bases at V and 0 bases at J, leaving 7 bases unmatched. The CDR3 length is 16 residues. The germline V gene encodes CDR1 MGHRA and CDR2 YSYEKL. The CDR3 here is CASSRKTSDSYNEQFF. For the CDR3, the DNA is TGCGCCAGCAGTCGAAAGACTAGCGACTCCTACAATGAGCAGTTCTTC.